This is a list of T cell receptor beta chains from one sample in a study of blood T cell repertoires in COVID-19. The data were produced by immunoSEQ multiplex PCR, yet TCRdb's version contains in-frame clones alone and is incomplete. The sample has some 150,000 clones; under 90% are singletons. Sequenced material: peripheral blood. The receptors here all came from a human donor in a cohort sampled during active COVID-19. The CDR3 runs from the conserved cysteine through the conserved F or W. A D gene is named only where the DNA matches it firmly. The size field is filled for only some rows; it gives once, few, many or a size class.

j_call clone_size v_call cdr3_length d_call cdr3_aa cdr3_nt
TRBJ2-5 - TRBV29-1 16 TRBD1 CSGGTGPLRGPETQYF TGCAGCGGCGGGACAGGGCCCCTTCGAGGCCCCGAGACCCAGTACTTC
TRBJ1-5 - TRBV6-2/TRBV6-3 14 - CASSYWGGNQPQHF TGTGCCAGCAGTTATTGGGGGGGCAATCAGCCCCAGCATTTT
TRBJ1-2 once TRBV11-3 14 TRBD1 CASSSGQAAYGYTF TGTGCCAGCAGCTCGGGACAGGCGGCCTATGGCTACACCTTC
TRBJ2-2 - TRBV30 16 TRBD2 CAWKRAGAMNTGELFF TGTGCCTGGAAACGAGCGGGGGCCATGAACACCGGGGAGCTGTTTTTT
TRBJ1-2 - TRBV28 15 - CASSTIETGFYGYTF TGTGCCAGCAGCACGATAGAAACAGGGTTCTATGGCTACACCTTC
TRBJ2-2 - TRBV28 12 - CASEVNTGELFF TGTGCCAGCGAGGTAAACACCGGGGAGCTGTTTTTT
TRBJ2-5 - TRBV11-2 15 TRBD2 CACSPGGTRQETQYF TGTGCCTGCTCCCCGGGGGGGACCCGGCAAGAGACCCAGTACTTC
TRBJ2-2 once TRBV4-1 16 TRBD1 CASSQVPGTVTGELFF TGCGCCAGCAGCCAAGTGCCTGGGACAGTCACCGGGGAGCTGTTTTTT
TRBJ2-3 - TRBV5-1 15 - CASSPVGGRTDTQYF TGCGCCAGCAGCCCTGTGGGGGGACGCACAGATACGCAGTATTTT
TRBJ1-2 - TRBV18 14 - CASSPTGERYGYTF TGTGCCAGCTCACCTACCGGGGAGAGGTATGGCTACACCTTC
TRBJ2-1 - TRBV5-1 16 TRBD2 CASSSAPGTSGGGLFF TGCGCCAGCAGCTCCGCGCCCGGGACTAGCGGGGGGGGTCTGTTCTTC
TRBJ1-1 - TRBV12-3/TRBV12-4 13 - CASKQGGGTEAFF TGTGCCAGCAAACAAGGTGGCGGAACTGAAGCTTTCTTT
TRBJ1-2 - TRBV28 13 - CASSHGQFEGYTF TGTGCCAGCAGCCACGGACAGTTTGAAGGCTACACCTTC
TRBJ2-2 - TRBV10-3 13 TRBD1 CAISGDRTGELFF TGTGCCATCAGTGGGGACAGAACCGGGGAGCTGTTTTTT
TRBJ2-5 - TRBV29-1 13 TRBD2 CSGNDNAGGTQYF TGCAGCGGAAATGACAACGCGGGGGGGACCCAGTACTTC
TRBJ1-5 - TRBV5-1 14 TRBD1 CASSVGTENQPQHF TGCGCCAGCAGCGTCGGGACAGAAAATCAGCCCCAGCATTTT
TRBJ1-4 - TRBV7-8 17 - CASSSLGRGAKIEKLFF TGTGCCAGCAGCTCGCTTGGACGGGGGGCGAAGATTGAAAAACTGTTTTTT